The rows below give T cell receptor beta chains drawn from one sample of a study of vaccination and CD4 T cells after COVID-19. MiXCR, applied by TCRdb to the PCR reads, yields one record per CDR3 protein. Found here are 15,000 to 20,000 distinct CDR3 sequences, less than 65% of them singletons; the top ten hold 15% to 20%. These receptors' targets are unknown. Material for sequencing was CD4+ T cells from blood, cultured in vitro. The receptors derive from a human donor who had recovered from COVID-19. Each CDR3 is given with its conserved first and last residue. The D gene is left open where the match is weak. A row's size may be missing; if present it is once, few, many or a size class.

cdr3_length	v_call	j_call	clone_size	d_call	cdr3_aa	cdr3_nt
18	TRBV20-1	TRBJ2-1	.	TRBD2	CSARTSGSSASSYNEQFF	TGCAGTGCTAGGACTAGCGGGAGTTCTGCCAGCTCCTACAATGAGCAGTTCTTC
13	TRBV6-2/TRBV6-3	TRBJ1-5	.	.	CASSYRTEQPQHF	TGTGCCAGCAGTTACCGGACTGAGCAGCCCCAGCATTTT
14	TRBV7-9	TRBJ1-1	.	.	CASSFTSYNTEAFF	TGTGCCAGCAGCTTCACCAGCTACAACACTGAAGCTTTCTTT
15	TRBV20-1	TRBJ2-1	few	.	CSAMRPVGANNEQFF	TGCAGTGCCATGAGACCCGTTGGGGCCAACAATGAGCAGTTCTTC
17	TRBV10-2	TRBJ2-2	.	TRBD2	CASSVDTSGTYTGELFF	TGCGCCAGCAGTGTCGATACTAGCGGGACGTACACCGGGGAGCTGTTTTTT
13	TRBV7-2	TRBJ1-1	few	.	CASSYDGNTEAFF	TGTGCCAGCAGCTATGACGGGAACACTGAAGCTTTCTTT
15	TRBV19	TRBJ2-7	.	TRBD1	CASDEGDRGQDEQYF	TGTGCCTCCGACGAGGGGGACAGGGGGCAGGACGAGCAGTACTTC
15	TRBV10-2	TRBJ1-5	.	.	CASSYRGGNGQPQHF	TGCGCCAGCAGCTATAGGGGGGGTAATGGCCAGCCCCAGCATTTT
13	TRBV27	TRBJ2-2	.	.	CASSRQNTGELFF	TGTGCCAGCAGTAGACAGAACACCGGGGAGCTGTTTTTT
13	TRBV2	TRBJ1-2	.	.	CASMRTSFGGYTF	TGTGCCAGCATGAGGACGAGTTTTGGTGGCTACACCTTC
13	TRBV5-1	TRBJ2-5	.	.	CASSSQLQETQYF	TGCGCCAGCAGCTCACAGCTACAAGAGACCCAGTACTTC
16	TRBV5-4	TRBJ2-1	.	.	CASSLGSGGTYNEQFF	TGTGCCAGCAGCTTGGGGTCGGGTGGGACTTACAATGAGCAGTTCTTC